The rows below give T cell receptor beta chains drawn from one sample of a study of response to subunit inactivated influenza vaccine. TCRdb passed the RT-PCR reads through MiXCR, listing each CDR3 protein once. Of 150,000 to 200,000 distinct CDR3 sequences in the sample, less than 15% were seen once. These data also featured in a second study, about T cells expressing NK-cell markers.

Material: CD8+ T cells sorted from PBMCs, obtained 11 to 12 days after vaccination. The receptors come from a man aged 50 to 59 who received an inactivated influenza vaccine. The CDR3 runs from the conserved cysteine through the conserved F or W. A D gene is named only where the DNA matches it firmly. Size values are once, few and many counts, or a class for expanded clones, and some rows have none.

v_call,clone_size,j_call,d_call,cdr3_aa,cdr3_nt
TRBV5-1,few,TRBJ1-1,TRBD1,CASSFKQGIYTEAFF,TGCGCCAGCAGCTTCAAACAGGGGATCTACACTGAAGCTTTCTTT
TRBV15,few,TRBJ2-7,TRBD2,CATSRDFGLAAYEQYF,TGTGCCACCAGCAGAGATTTCGGACTAGCGGCCTACGAGCAGTACTTC
TRBV24-1,-,TRBJ2-1,-,CATSDLTRANEQFF,TGTGCCACCAGTGACCTGACTCGGGCCAATGAGCAGTTCTTC
TRBV28,few,TRBJ2-7,TRBD2,CASSGTSGSFNTSFYEQYF,TGTGCCAGCAGTGGGACTAGCGGGAGTTTCAATACATCCTTCTACGAGCAGTACTTC
TRBV6-5,-,TRBJ1-5,-,CASSYSGGINQPQHF,TGTGCCAGCAGTTACTCCGGCGGGATCAATCAGCCCCAGCATTTT
TRBV5-6,many,TRBJ1-2,TRBD1,CASSSGTGGAYGYTF,TGTGCCAGCAGCTCGGGGACAGGGGGCGCTTATGGCTACACCTTC
TRBV9,few,TRBJ2-7,TRBD2,CASSPRTGTSGRAFHEQYF,TGTGCCAGCAGCCCTCGAACCGGGACTAGCGGGAGGGCTTTCCACGAGCAGTACTTC
TRBV19,few,TRBJ1-5,-,CASTRGGNQPQHF,TGTGCCAGTACACGGGGTGGCAATCAGCCCCAGCATTTT
TRBV7-9,-,TRBJ2-7,-,CASSLDGAYEEQYF,TGTGCCAGCAGCTTAGACGGGGCCTACGAAGAGCAGTACTTC
TRBV5-1,-,TRBJ2-2,-,CASSPTGLNTGELFF,TGCGCCAGCAGCCCAACGGGCTTGAACACCGGGGAGCTGTTTTTT
TRBV7-8,few,TRBJ2-7,-,CASSLYQGSDEQYF,TGTGCCAGCAGCTTATATCAGGGATCGGACGAGCAGTACTTC
TRBV4-2,-,TRBJ2-7,-,CASSQEQPYEQYF,TGTGCCAGCAGCCAGGAACAACCCTACGAGCAGTACTTC
TRBV6-5,-,TRBJ2-6,-,CASSYLIGANVLTF,TGTGCCAGCAGTTACCTGATTGGGGCCAACGTCCTGACTTTC
TRBV14,-,TRBJ2-1,TRBD2,CASSQVVLAAYNEQFF,TGTGCCAGCAGCCAAGTAGTACTAGCGGCATACAATGAGCAGTTCTTC
TRBV27,-,TRBJ1-1,-,CASSWGVNTEAFF,TGTGCCAGCAGTTGGGGGGTGAACACTGAAGCTTTCTTT
TRBV12-3/TRBV12-4,few,TRBJ1-1,TRBD1,CASSEGQGTTEAFF,TGTGCCAGCAGTGAAGGACAGGGTACCACTGAAGCTTTCTTT
TRBV4-2,many,TRBJ2-2,-,CASSQEVWGRAGELFF,TGTGCCAGCAGCCAAGAAGTCTGGGGTCGGGCCGGGGAGCTGTTTTTT
TRBV29-1,few,TRBJ2-3,TRBD1,CSVEDLVQGASTDTQYF,TGCAGCGTTGAAGATCTTGTCCAGGGGGCGAGCACAGATACGCAGTATTTT
TRBV20-1,few,TRBJ2-7,-,CSARVWGRGSYEQYF,TGCAGTGCTAGAGTTTGGGGACGGGGATCCTACGAGCAGTACTTC
TRBV30,few,TRBJ1-5,TRBD1,CAWRGQNSNQPQHF,TGTGCCTGGAGGGGACAGAATAGCAATCAGCCCCAGCATTTT
TRBV4-3,few,TRBJ2-7,TRBD2,CASSPHWRGVGYEQYF,TGCGCCAGCAGCCCCCATTGGCGGGGGGTTGGCTACGAGCAGTACTTC
TRBV7-2,-,TRBJ1-6,-,CASSTAPGAYNSPLHF,TGTGCCAGCAGCACCGCCCCAGGGGCCTATAATTCACCCCTCCACTTT
TRBV19,-,TRBJ1-2,-,CASSPGYSGFYGYTF,TGTGCCAGTAGTCCCGGGTACAGCGGATTCTATGGCTACACCTTC
TRBV2,few,TRBJ1-4,-,CASSEPSGDEKLFF,TGTGCCAGCAGTGAGCCCTCCGGGGATGAAAAACTGTTTTTT
TRBV29-1,few,TRBJ2-2,TRBD2,CSVAGLAGGPNTGELFF,TGCAGCGTTGCCGGACTAGCGGGAGGACCTAACACCGGGGAGCTGTTTTTT
TRBV6-2/TRBV6-3,few,TRBJ2-1,-,CASRTFNEQFF,TGTGCCAGCAGGACGTTCAATGAGCAGTTCTTC
TRBV4-3,few,TRBJ2-2,TRBD1,CASSQDIQGGNTGELFF,TGCGCCAGCAGCCAAGATATACAGGGGGGGAACACCGGGGAGCTGTTTTTT
TRBV12-3/TRBV12-4,few,TRBJ2-2,TRBD2,CASSGEGLTNTGELFF,TGTGCCAGCAGTGGGGAGGGACTTACGAACACCGGGGAGCTGTTTTTT
TRBV12-5,few,TRBJ2-1,-,CASGLGPSSYNEQFF,TGTGCTAGTGGTCTGGGACCGAGCTCCTACAATGAGCAGTTCTTC
TRBV7-6,many,TRBJ2-7,TRBD2,CASSLLAGGSSAEQYF,TGTGCCAGCAGCTTACTAGCGGGAGGATCCTCCGCCGAGCAGTACTTC
TRBV7-9,few,TRBJ2-7,-,CASSLARQEFFF,TGTGCCAGCAGCTTAGCCAGACAGGAGTTCTTCTTC
TRBV12-3/TRBV12-4,few,TRBJ2-3,TRBD2,CASSGTSGGARTDTQYF,TGTGCCAGCTCCGGGACTAGCGGGGGGGCCCGCACAGATACGCAGTATTTT
TRBV10-3,few,TRBJ2-1,TRBD2,CAITREGLGNEQFF,TGTGCCATCACCCGGGAGGGTCTGGGTAATGAGCAGTTCTTC
TRBV20-1,few,TRBJ2-7,TRBD1,CSATGQGASYEQYF,TGCAGTGCTACGGGACAGGGGGCCTCCTACGAGCAGTACTTC
TRBV15,-,TRBJ2-1,TRBD2,CATSPLAGANEQFF,TGTGCCACCAGCCCCCTAGCGGGAGCCAATGAGCAGTTCTTC
TRBV30,few,TRBJ2-3,TRBD2,CAWSVPRGGVSDTQYF,TGTGCCTGGAGTGTACCCCGGGGGGGGGTCTCAGATACGCAGTATTTT
TRBV5-6,few,TRBJ2-7,-,CASSLGTAWASYEQYF,TGTGCCAGCAGCTTGGGGACGGCGTGGGCTTCCTACGAGCAGTACTTC
TRBV4-3,few,TRBJ1-4,TRBD1,CASSPTTGGLTNEKLFF,TGCGCCAGCAGCCCGACGACAGGGGGCTTGACTAATGAAAAACTGTTTTTT
TRBV19,-,TRBJ2-7,TRBD1,CASSIGQGTYEQYF,TGTGCCAGTAGTATAGGACAGGGTACCTACGAGCAGTACTTC
TRBV7-8,-,TRBJ1-2,TRBD1,CASSSIKRTGGYGYTF,TGTGCCAGCAGCTCAATTAAAAGGACAGGCGGCTATGGCTACACCTTC
TRBV30,-,TRBJ2-7,-,CAWRPSGRNYEQYF,TGTGCCTGGAGACCATCGGGGCGGAACTACGAGCAGTACTTC